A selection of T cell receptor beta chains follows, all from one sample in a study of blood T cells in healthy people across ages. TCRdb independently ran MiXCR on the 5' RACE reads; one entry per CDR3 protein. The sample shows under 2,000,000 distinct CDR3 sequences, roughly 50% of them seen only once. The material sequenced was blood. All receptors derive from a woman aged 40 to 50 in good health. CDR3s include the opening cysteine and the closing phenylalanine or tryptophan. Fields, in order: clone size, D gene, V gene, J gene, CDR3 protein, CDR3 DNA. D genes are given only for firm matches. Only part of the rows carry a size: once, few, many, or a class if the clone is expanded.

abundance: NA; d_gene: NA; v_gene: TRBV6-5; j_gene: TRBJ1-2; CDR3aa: CASSYGTEANYGYTF; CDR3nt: TGTGCCAGCAGTTACGGGACGGAAGCTAACTATGGCTACACCTTC
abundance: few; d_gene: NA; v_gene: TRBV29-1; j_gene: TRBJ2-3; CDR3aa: CSVKGRATDTQYF; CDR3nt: TGCAGCGTTAAGGGCCGGGCCACAGATACGCAGTATTTT
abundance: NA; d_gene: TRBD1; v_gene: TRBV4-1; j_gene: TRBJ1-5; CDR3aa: CASSQFQGADQPQHF; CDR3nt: TGCGCCAGCAGCCAATTCCAGGGGGCCGATCAGCCCCAGCATTTT
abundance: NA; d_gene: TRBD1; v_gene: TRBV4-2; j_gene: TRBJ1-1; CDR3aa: CASSPTGVMNTEAFF; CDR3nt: TGTGCCAGCAGCCCCACAGGGGTAATGAACACTGAAGCTTTCTTT
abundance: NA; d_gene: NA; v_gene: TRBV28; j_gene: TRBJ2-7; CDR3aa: CASSLWGAQYF; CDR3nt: TGTGCCAGCAGTTTGTGGGGGGCCCAGTACTTC
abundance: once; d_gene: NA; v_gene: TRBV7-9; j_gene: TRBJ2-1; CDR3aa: CASSPLGGFGYEQFF; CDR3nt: TGTGCCAGCAGCCCCCTTGGAGGGTTTGGTTATGAGCAGTTCTTC
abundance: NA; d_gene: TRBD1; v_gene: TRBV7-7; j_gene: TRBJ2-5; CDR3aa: CASRPTGGEETQYF; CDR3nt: TGTGCTAGCAGGCCGACAGGGGGGGAAGAGACCCAGTACTTC
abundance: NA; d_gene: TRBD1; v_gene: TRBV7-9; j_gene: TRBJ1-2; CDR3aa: CASSAMTGAYGYTF; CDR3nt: TGTGCCAGCAGCGCAATGACAGGGGCCTATGGCTACACCTTC
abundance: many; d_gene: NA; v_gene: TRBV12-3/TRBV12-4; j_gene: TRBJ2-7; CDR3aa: CASSFGLSYEQYF; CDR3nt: TGTGCCAGCAGTTTCGGACTCTCCTACGAGCAGTACTTC
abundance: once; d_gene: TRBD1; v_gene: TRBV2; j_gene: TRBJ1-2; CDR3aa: CARWRRDRGYGYTF; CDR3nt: TGTGCCCGATGGCGCAGGGACAGGGGTTATGGCTACACCTTC
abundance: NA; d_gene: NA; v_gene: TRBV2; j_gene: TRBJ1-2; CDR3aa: CASSGRQLANYGYTF; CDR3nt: TGTGCCAGCAGTGGGAGACAGTTAGCTAACTATGGCTACACCTTC
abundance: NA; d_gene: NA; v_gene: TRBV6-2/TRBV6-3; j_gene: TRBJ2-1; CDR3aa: CASRTGGLRNEQFF; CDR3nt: TGTGCCAGCAGGACCGGGGGACTTCGCAATGAGCAGTTCTTC
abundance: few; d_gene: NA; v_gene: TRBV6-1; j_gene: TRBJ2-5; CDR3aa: CASSRQGWGETQYF; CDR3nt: TGTGCCAGCAGTCGTCAGGGGTGGGGGGAGACCCAGTACTTC
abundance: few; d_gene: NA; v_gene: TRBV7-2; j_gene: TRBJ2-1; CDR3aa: CASSLAQVQFF; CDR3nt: TGTGCCAGCAGCTTAGCGCAGGTGCAGTTCTTC
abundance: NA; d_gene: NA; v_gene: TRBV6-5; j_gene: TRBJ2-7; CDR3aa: CASSSPGRINYEQYF; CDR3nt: TGTGCCAGCAGTTCCCCGGGACGGATTAACTACGAGCAGTACTTC
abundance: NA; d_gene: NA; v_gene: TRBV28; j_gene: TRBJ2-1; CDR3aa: CASSLVSQREQFF; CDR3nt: TGTGCCAGCAGTTTAGTAAGTCAGCGAGAGCAGTTCTTC
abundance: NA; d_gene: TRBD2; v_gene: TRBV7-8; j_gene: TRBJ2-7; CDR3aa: CASSLVVTGTSSYEQYF; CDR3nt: TGTGCCAGCAGCTTAGTGGTCACCGGGACTAGCTCCTACGAGCAGTACTTC
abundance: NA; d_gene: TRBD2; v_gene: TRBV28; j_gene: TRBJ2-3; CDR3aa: CASSSDAGGQYF; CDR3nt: TGTGCCAGCAGTTCCGACGCGGGGGGGCAGTATTTT
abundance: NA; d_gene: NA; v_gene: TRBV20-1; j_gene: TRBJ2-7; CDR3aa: CSARDNLYEQYF; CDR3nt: TGCAGTGCTAGGGACAACCTTTACGAGCAGTACTTC
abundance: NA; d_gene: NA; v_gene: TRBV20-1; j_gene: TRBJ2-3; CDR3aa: CSARDVVSDTQYF; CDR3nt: TGCAGTGCTAGAGATGTTGTTTCAGATACGCAGTATTTT
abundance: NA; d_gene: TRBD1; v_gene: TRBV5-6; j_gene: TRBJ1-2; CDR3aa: CASSWDRESYGYTF; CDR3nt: TGTGCCAGCAGCTGGGACAGGGAGAGCTATGGCTACACCTTC
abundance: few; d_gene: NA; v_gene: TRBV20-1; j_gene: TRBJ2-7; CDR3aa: CSASDKLYEQYF; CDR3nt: TGCAGTGCTAGTGACAAGCTTTACGAGCAGTACTTC
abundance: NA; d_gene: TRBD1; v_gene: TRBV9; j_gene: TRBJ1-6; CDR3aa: CASGTADGKLNNSPLHF; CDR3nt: TGTGCCAGCGGGACAGCGGACGGGAAGCTAAATAATTCACCCCTCCACTTT
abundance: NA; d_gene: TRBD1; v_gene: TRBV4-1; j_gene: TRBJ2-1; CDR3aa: CASRFPGQGNEQFF; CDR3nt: TGCGCCAGCAGATTCCCGGGACAGGGAAATGAGCAGTTCTTC
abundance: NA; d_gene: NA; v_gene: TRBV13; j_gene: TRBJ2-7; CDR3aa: CASSSGVSLSYEQYF; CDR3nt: TGTGCCAGCAGCTCTGGGGTCTCCTTATCCTACGAGCAGTACTTC
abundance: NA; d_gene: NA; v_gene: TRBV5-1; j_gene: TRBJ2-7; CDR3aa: CASTILTGGVDEQYF; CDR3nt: TGCGCCAGCACCATTCTAACAGGGGGGGTCGACGAGCAGTACTTC
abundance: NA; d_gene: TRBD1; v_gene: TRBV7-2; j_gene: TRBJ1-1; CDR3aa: CASRYQQGRGTEAFF; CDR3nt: TGTGCCAGCAGATATCAACAGGGGAGGGGGACTGAAGCTTTCTTT
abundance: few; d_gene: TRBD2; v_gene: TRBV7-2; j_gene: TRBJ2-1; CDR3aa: CASSPLAGGKQFF; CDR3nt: TGTGCCAGCAGCCCTCTAGCGGGGGGAAAGCAGTTCTTC
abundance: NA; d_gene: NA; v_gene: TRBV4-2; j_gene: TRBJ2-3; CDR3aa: CASSQTAVGSSTDTQYF; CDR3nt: TGTGCCAGCAGCCAAACGGCTGTAGGGTCTAGCACAGATACGCAGTATTTT
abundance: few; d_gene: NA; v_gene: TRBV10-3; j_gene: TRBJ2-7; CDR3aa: CAIKKGGDEQYF; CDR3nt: TGTGCCATCAAGAAAGGCGGAGACGAGCAGTACTTC
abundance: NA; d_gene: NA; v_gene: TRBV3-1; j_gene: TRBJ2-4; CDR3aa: CASSQRAIWGKNIQYF; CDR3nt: TGTGCCAGCAGCCAACGAGCCATCTGGGGCAAAAACATTCAGTACTTC
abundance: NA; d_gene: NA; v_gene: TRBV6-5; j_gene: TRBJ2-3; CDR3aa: CASSYSRGDTDTQYF; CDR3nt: TGTGCCAGCAGTTACTCGAGAGGGGACACAGATACGCAGTATTTT
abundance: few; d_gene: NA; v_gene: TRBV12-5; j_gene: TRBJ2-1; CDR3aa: CASGLAGTYNEQFF; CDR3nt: TGTGCTAGTGGTTTGGCTGGGACCTACAATGAGCAGTTCTTC
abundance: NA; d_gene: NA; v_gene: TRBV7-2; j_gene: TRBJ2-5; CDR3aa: CASSLAAARLETQYF; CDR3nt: TGTGCCAGCAGCTTAGCTGCGGCCAGGCTAGAGACCCAGTACTTC
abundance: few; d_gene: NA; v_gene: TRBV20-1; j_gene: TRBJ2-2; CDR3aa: CSARAGRRGGTGELFF; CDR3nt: TGCAGTGCTAGAGCAGGCAGGAGGGGTGGCACCGGGGAGCTGTTTTTT
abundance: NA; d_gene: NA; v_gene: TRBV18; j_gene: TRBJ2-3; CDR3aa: CASSPVLAGDTQYF; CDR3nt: TGTGCCAGCTCACCTGTCCTAGCCGGAGATACGCAGTATTTT
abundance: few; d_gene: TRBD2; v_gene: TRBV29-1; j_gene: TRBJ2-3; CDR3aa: CSVAPSGTNTDTQYF; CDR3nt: TGCAGCGTTGCCCCGTCCGGGACTAACACAGATACGCAGTATTTT
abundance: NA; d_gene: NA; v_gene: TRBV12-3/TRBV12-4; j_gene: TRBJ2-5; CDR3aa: CASSVMGLETQYF; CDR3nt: TGTGCCAGCAGTGTCATGGGGCTCGAGACCCAGTACTTC
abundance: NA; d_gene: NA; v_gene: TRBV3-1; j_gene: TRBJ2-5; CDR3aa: CASTSYNEQYF; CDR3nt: TGTGCCAGCACCTCGTACAATGAGCAGTACTTC
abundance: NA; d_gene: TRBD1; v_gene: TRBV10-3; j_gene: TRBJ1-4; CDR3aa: CAIKRDRDDEKLFF; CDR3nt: TGTGCCATCAAAAGGGACAGGGATGACGAAAAACTGTTTTTT
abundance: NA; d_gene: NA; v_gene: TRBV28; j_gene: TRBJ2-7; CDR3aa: CATAGQRPYEQYF; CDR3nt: TGTGCCACTGCGGGACAGCGCCCCTACGAGCAGTACTTC
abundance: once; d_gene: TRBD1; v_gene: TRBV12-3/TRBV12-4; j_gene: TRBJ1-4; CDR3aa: CASSARGGYEKLFF; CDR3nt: TGTGCCAGCAGTGCCAGGGGGGGTTATGAAAAACTGTTTTTT
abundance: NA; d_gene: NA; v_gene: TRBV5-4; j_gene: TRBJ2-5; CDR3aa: CASSLTLGQETQYF; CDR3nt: TGTGCCAGCAGCTTGACTTTGGGGCAAGAGACCCAGTACTTC
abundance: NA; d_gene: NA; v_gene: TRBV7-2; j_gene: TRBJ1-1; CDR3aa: CASSRRTVNTEAFF; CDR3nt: TGTGCCAGCAGCCGGCGGACAGTGAACACTGAAGCTTTCTTT
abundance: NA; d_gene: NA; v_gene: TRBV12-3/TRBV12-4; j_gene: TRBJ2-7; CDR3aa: CASSPGPDEQYF; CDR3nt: TGTGCCAGCAGTCCCGGTCCCGACGAGCAGTACTTC
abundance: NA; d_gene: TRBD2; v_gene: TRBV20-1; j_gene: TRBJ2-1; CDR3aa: CSATPSGGTNEQFF; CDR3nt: TGCAGTGCAACCCCTTCCGGGGGGACCAATGAGCAGTTCTTC
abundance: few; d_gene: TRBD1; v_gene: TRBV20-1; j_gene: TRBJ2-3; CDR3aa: CSARPIGTVSSTQYF; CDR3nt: TGCAGTGCTAGACCCATTGGGACAGTGTCAAGTACGCAGTATTTT
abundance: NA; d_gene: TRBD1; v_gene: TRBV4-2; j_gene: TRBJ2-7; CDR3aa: CASSQEGLSGQGYWEQYF; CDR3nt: TGTGCCAGCAGCCAAGAGGGACTCTCGGGACAGGGATATTGGGAGCAGTACTTC
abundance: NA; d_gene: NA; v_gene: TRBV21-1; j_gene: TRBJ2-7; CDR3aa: CASSKDLTVYEQYF; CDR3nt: TGTGCCAGCAGCAAAGATTTAACTGTCTACGAGCAGTACTTC
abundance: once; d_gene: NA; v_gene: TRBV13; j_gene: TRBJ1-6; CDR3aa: CASSVWAANNSPLHF; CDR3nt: TGTGCCAGCAGCGTATGGGCTGCCAATAATTCACCCCTCCACTTT
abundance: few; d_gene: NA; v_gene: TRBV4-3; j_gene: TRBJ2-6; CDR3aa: CASSQVTSGANVLTF; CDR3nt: TGCGCCAGCAGCCAAGTTACGTCTGGGGCCAACGTCCTGACTTTC
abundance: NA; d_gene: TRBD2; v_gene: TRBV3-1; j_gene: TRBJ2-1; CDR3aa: CASSPYTGTTSQDEQFF; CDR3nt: TGTGCCAGCAGCCCGTATACCGGGACTACCTCACAAGATGAGCAGTTCTTC
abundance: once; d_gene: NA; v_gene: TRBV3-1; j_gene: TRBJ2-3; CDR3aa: CASSQERGGGGFTDTQYF; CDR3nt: TGTGCCAGCAGCCAAGAGAGAGGGGGCGGGGGGTTCACAGATACGCAGTATTTT
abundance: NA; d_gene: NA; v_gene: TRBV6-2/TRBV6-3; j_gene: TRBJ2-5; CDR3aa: CASSYPSTGEETQYF; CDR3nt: TGTGCCAGCAGTTACCCCTCGACAGGAGAAGAGACCCAGTACTTC
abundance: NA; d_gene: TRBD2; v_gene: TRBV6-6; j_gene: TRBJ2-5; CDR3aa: CASRKLAGGLQETQYF; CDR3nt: TGTGCCAGCAGAAAACTAGCGGGGGGACTTCAAGAGACCCAGTACTTC